This T cell receptor beta chain was documented in a study of post-analysis software for immune sequencing data. Study as a whole: Multiple sclerosis in the patients followed relapsing-remitting, secondary progressive and progressive-relapsing courses. Study findings and constraints: In patients, TRBV5-6, TRBV5-1 and TRBV20-1 belonged to several TRBV segments found more frequently than in controls. The normalized Chao1 diversity of multiple sclerosis patients was significantly lower than that of controls. By F measure, samples from a shared preparation batch strongly co-clustered.

Germline-derived CDR1 and CDR2 are LGHDT and YNNKEL (reference sequence). The junction had 18 bases not matched to a gene; V was cut back by 6 bases and J by 11 bases. The CDR3 extends over 15 amino acids. This clonotype occurred a few times. What it binds is unknown. Unique molecular identifiers tagged the TCR beta cDNA libraries. When about 0.95 to 10 million T cells were used, they gave 500,000 or so cDNA molecules. TCRdb analysed the PCR reads with MiXCR anew, one entry per CDR3 protein. The data show roughly 800,000 distinct CDR3 sequences, less than 35% seen once. Sequenced sample: blood. The chain is built from TRBV3-1 and TRBJ2-5; 7 nucleotides align to TRBD1. This receptor was identified in a girl under 18 with multiple sclerosis. CDR3 sequence (DNA): TGTGCCAGCAGTCGAGACAGGGTGTGGGAGAGAGAGCAGTACTTC. This translates into CASSRDRVWEREQYF.